These 28 T cell receptor beta chains were all obtained from the same sample, sequenced in a study of T cell responses to AZD1222 COVID-19 vaccine. Measured with immunoSEQ multiplex PCR; TCRdb has only the in-frame clones, and not every one. The sample yields around 80,000 clones, about 83% seen once. The sample here was peripheral blood, taken 28 days after the second AZD1222 dose. Receptors were obtained from an adult who received the AZD1222 COVID-19 vaccine.

This sequence joins TRBV9 and TRBJ2-3; 11 nucleotides match TRBD2. The CDR3 runs 14 residues. Germline assignment: CDR1 SGDLS and CDR2 YYNGEE. The trim removed 8 bases at V and 1 base at J, leaving 3 bases unmatched. CDR3: CASTTSGGTDTQYF. The DNA of the CDR3 is TGTGCCAGTACGACTAGCGGGGGCACAGATACGCAGTATTTT.

This chain links TRBV27 with TRBJ1-1, with D possibly matching TRBD1 (6 bases). The CDR3 runs to 14 residues. V gave up 4 bases and J gave up 4 bases, with 13 bases separating them. Germline loops: CDR1 MNHEY, CDR2 SMNVEV (reference sequence). The DNA of the CDR3 is TGTGCCAGCAGTTACAGGGAGGGGGGCACTGAAGCTTTCTTT. It specifies CASSYREGGTEAFF.

The chain combines TRBV27 with TRBJ1-6, with 8 bases aligning to TRBD1. Per the germline V gene, CDR1 is MNHEY and CDR2 is SMNVEV (reference sequence). The CDR3 is 14 amino acids. J gave up 10 bases and V 8 bases, and 10 bases lay outside the gene matches. CDR3: CASSPTGVNSPLHF. CDR3 nucleotide sequence: TGTGCCAGCTCTCCGACAGGGGTGAACTCACCCCTCCACTTT.

The CDR3 DNA reads TGTGCCAGCAGTGGGACTAGCGGGGAAGACAATGAGCAGTTCTTC. It translates to CASSGTSGEDNEQFF. The chain is built from TRBV28 and TRBJ2-1, with 13 bases lining up with TRBD2. CDR1 is MDHEN, CDR2 SYDVKM, per germline. Losses at the gene ends were 5 bases for V and 5 bases for J; bases not matched to a gene: 3. The CDR3 is 15 residues long.

V is TRBV19 and J is TRBJ1-5; no firm D call. The CDR3 extends over 15 amino acids. Germline values: CDR1 LNHDA, CDR2 SQIVND (reference sequence). V lost 7 bases and J lost 3, with 16 bases in between. CDR3 residues: CASNQLGYLNQPQHF. CDR3 in DNA: TGTGCCAGTAACCAGCTAGGCTACCTCAATCAGCCCCAGCATTTT.

The chain couples TRBV19 to TRBJ1-1; D may be TRBD1 (5 bases). CDR1 is LNHDA and CDR2 is SQIVND in the germline V gene (reference sequence). The CDR3 is made up of 15 amino acids. Trimming removed 5 bases from V and 3 bases from J, with 16 bases in between. CDR3: CASSSRRGGHTEAFF. The CDR3 DNA follows: TGTGCCAGTAGTTCAAGACGGGGGGGACACACTGAAGCTTTCTTT.

The DNA of the CDR3 is TGTGCCAGCAGCCCCGACGGCTGGGGACTGAACACTGAAGCTTTCTTT. This translates into CASSPDGWGLNTEAFF. V is TRBV7-9 and J is TRBJ1-1; D is perhaps TRBD1 (5 bases). Germline assignment: CDR1 SEHNR and CDR2 FQNEAQ (reference sequence). The CDR3 runs 16 residues. V shed 5 bases and J shed 0 bases, with 16 bases lying between them.

V and J are TRBV3-1 (or the pseudogene TRBV3-2) and TRBJ2-3, with D perhaps assigned TRBD1 or TRBD2 (5 bases each). This CDR3 is 15 amino acids long. Trimming took off 3 bases at V and 5 bases at J, with 15 bases between the two ends. The germline V gene encodes CDR1 LGHDT and CDR2 YNNKEL (reference sequence). CDR3 in amino acids: CASSQGPGFQDTQYF. In DNA form, the CDR3 reads TGTGCCAGCAGCCAGGGGCCGGGGTTTCAAGATACGCAGTATTTT.

The chain is built from TRBV5-1 and TRBJ1-1, with D unresolved. This CDR3 is built from 13 residues. V was clipped by 4 bases and J by 1 base, with 8 bases between them. Looked up from germline, CDR1 is SGHRS and CDR2 is YFSETQ. The CDR3 region is CASSAQQNTEAFF. CDR3 DNA: TGCGCCAGCAGCGCCCAACAGAACACTGAAGCTTTCTTT.

The rearrangement uses TRBV23-1 and TRBJ2-5; 13 bases map to TRBD2. TRBV23-1 is an ORF; its function is uncertain. With 8 bases clipped from V and 5 bases from J, the junction kept 11 bases outside the gene matches. The CDR3 loop spans 16 amino acids. For the CDR3, the DNA is TGCGCCAGCGCCCCCGGGACTAGCGGGATTGGGGAGACCCAGTACTTC. Its protein is CASAPGTSGIGETQYF.

A few counts support this clone. V is TRBV27 and J is TRBJ1-2, with 8 bases matching TRBD1. Germline-derived CDR1 and CDR2 are MNHEY and SMNVEV (reference sequence). V gave up 10 bases and J gave up 7 bases; unmatched junction bases: 8. The CDR3 sequence is 12 residues long. The CDR3 DNA is TGTGCCACATACGGGACAGGTGGTGGCTACACCTTC. This encodes CATYGTGGGYTF.

The chain carries TRBV19 and TRBJ2-1, with a possible D match to TRBD2 (6 bases). Germline CDR1 reads LNHDA; CDR2 reads SQIVND (reference sequence). The V gene lost 3 bases and the J gene lost 4 bases, with 13 bases spanning the gap. The CDR3 has 15 amino acids. The CDR3: CASSIGLAMYNEQFF. CDR3 nucleotide sequence: TGTGCCAGTAGTATCGGTCTAGCGATGTACAATGAGCAGTTCTTC. Full variable domain (remainder filled in from reference TRBV19 and TRBJ2-1): DGGITQSPKYLFRKEGQNVTLSCEQNLNHDAMYWYRQDPGQGLRLIYYSQIVNDFQKGDIAEGYSVSREKKESFPLTVTSAQKNPTAFYLCASSIGLAMYNEQFFGPGTRLTVL.

This clone was counted between two and nine times. The DNA is left out, because the CDR3 cannot be placed on it with certainty; the CDR3 is given as TCRdb lists it. The J gene is TRBJ2-2, the V gene TRBV29-1; no DNA check was done on the table's D call, TRBD1. Both ends counted, the CDR3 spans 13 residues. Germline CDR1 is SQVTM and CDR2 is ANQGSEA. This chain's CDR3 is CSVEGFGAGELFF.

The chain uses TRBV27 and TRBJ2-7; a weak D match, TRBD2 (6 bases). The CDR3 spans 13 residues. Trimming removed 6 bases at V and 4 bases at J, with 13 bases between. Germline-derived CDR1 and CDR2 are MNHEY and SMNVEV (reference sequence). CDR3 region: CASRDLGLYEQYF. The CDR3 nucleotides read TGTGCCAGCAGGGATTTGGGACTTTACGAGCAGTACTTC.

This clone was detected a few times. The chain recombines TRBV6-5 with TRBJ1-5; D not resolved. The CDR3 length is 12 residues. V gave up 7 bases and J gave up 4 bases, with 8 bases separating them. The germline CDR1 and CDR2 sequences are MNHEY and SVGAGI. The CDR3 protein is CASMGLNQPQHF. Written as DNA, the CDR3 is TGTGCCAGCATGGGCCTGAATCAGCCCCAGCATTTT.

The chain joins TRBV19 to TRBJ1-6; D not resolved. Germline CDR1 reads LNHDA; CDR2 reads SQIVND (reference sequence). Trimming cost V 5 bases and J 10 bases, with 9 bases left between them. The CDR3 sequence is 12 residues long. CDR3 bases: TGTGCCAGTAGTCCGGGCACCTCACCCCTCCACTTT. This encodes CASSPGTSPLHF.

The chain joins TRBV19 to TRBJ2-3; a possible D gene is TRBD2 (5 bases). The CDR3 is 14 amino acids. Germline CDR1 reads LNHDA; CDR2 reads SQIVND (reference sequence). V shed 3 bases and J shed 4 bases, with 11 bases lying between them. CDR3 amino acids: CASSIRGRADTQYF. The CDR3 region has the DNA TGTGCCAGTAGTATCCGGGGAAGAGCAGATACGCAGTATTTT.

The chain links TRBV18 to TRBJ2-6; TRBD1 aligns across 8 bases. V was pared by 3 bases and J by 3 bases, with 7 bases of the junction left unmatched. From germline, CDR1 is KGHSH and CDR2 LQKENI. The CDR3 loop spans 17 amino acids. The DNA of the CDR3 is TGTGCCAGCTCACCGGTGGCAGGGGGCAATGGGGCCAACGTCCTGACTTTC. Its protein product is CASSPVAGGNGANVLTF.

The chain is built from TRBV18 and TRBJ1-2; no clear D. The CDR3 extends over 14 amino acids. Germline V gene lookup returns CDR1 KGHSH and CDR2 LQKENI. Trimming removed 3 bases at V and 4 bases at J, with 12 bases between. CDR3 DNA sequence: TGTGCCAGCTCACCCGGGTCTCTATCCTATGGCTACACCTTC. Translation: CASSPGSLSYGYTF.

The chain is built from TRBV24-1 and TRBJ2-2; the D gene is possibly TRBD2 (7 bases). The CDR3 has 16 residues. Per germline, CDR1 KGHDR and CDR2 SFDVKD. Deletions cut 7 bases from V and 1 base from J, with 15 bases between. CDR3 nucleotide sequence: TGTGCCACCAGCCAGAGGGGGGGGCTGAACACCGGGGAGCTGTTTTTT. It yields the protein CATSQRGGLNTGELFF.

The V call is TRBV2, the J call TRBJ2-3, with D unresolved. Trimming cost V 1 base and J 0 bases, with 11 bases left between them. Germline CDR1 reads SNHLY; CDR2 reads FYNNEI. The CDR3 extends over 16 amino acids. CDR3: CASSEDFSPSTDTQYF. The CDR3 nucleotides read TGTGCCAGCAGTGAAGATTTCAGTCCTAGCACAGATACGCAGTATTTT.

Only a few counts were recorded for this clone. Here the CDR3 reads CASSLGLRNYGYTF. Here the CDR3 DNA reads TGTGCCAGCAGCCTCGGACTGAGAAACTATGGCTACACCTTC. The chain uses TRBV7-2 and TRBJ1-2; D gene unclear. Germline values: CDR1 SGHTA, CDR2 FQGNSA. The CDR3 sequence is 14 residues long. Trimming removed 5 bases at V and 2 bases at J, with 12 bases between.

This sequence joins TRBV6-1 and TRBJ2-4; 9 bases line up with TRBD2. The CDR3 is 19 amino acids. The germline gives CDR1 MNHNS, CDR2 SASEGT. Trimming at V came to 2 bases and at J to 8 bases, leaving 19 bases not matched to a gene. CDR3 residues: CASSEPSWRVSGSEDIQYF. CDR3 DNA sequence: TGTGCCAGCAGTGAACCCTCGTGGAGGGTTAGCGGGAGCGAGGACATTCAGTACTTC.

The gene calls are TRBV18 and TRBJ2-7, with 7 nucleotides matching TRBD2. Looked up from germline, CDR1 is KGHSH and CDR2 is LQKENI. Unmatched junction bases numbered 4, after V lost 6 bases and J lost 2 bases. The CDR3 length is 13 residues. The CDR3 region is CASSLADTYEQYF. For the CDR3, the DNA is TGTGCCAGCTCCCTAGCGGACACCTACGAGCAGTACTTC. Full variable domain (rest looked up from reference TRBV18 and TRBJ2-7): NAGVMQNPRHLVRRRGQEARLRCSPMKGHSHVYWYRQLPEEGLKFMVYLQKENIIDESGMPKERFSAEFPKEGPSILRIQQVVRGDSAAYFCASSLADTYEQYFGPGTRLTVT.

The chain recombines TRBV10-3 with TRBJ1-5; D is unresolved. From germline, CDR1 is ENHRY and CDR2 SYGVKD. With 2 bases removed from V and 4 bases from J, the gap between germline ends came to 3 bases. The CDR3 runs 12 residues. The CDR3 sequence is CAISEPNQPQHF. The CDR3 nucleotides are TGTGCCATCAGTGAGCCGAATCAGCCCCAGCATTTT.

The J gene is TRBJ1-1, the V gene TRBV9; possibly TRBD1 for D (5 bases). V dropped 0 bases and J dropped 0 bases, with 27 bases sitting between them. The CDR3 runs to 21 residues. Germline V gene sequence: CDR1 SGDLS, CDR2 YYNGEE. CDR3 DNA: TGTGCCAGCAGCGTAGAGACAGATTTACCCCCGACGGGGGGAATGAACACTGAAGCTTTCTTT. Encoded protein: CASSVETDLPPTGGMNTEAFF.

The chain has TRBV5-1 and TRBJ2-1; TRBD1 aligns across 9 bases. Germline V gives CDR1 SGHRS, CDR2 YFSETQ. The CDR3 has 15 amino acids. V was pared by 4 bases and J by 4 bases, with 6 bases of the junction left unmatched. This chain's CDR3 is CASSPRTGVYNEQFF. The CDR3 DNA reads as TGCGCCAGCAGCCCAAGGACAGGGGTGTACAATGAGCAGTTCTTC.

The table lists this clone with a count of one. This rearrangement joins TRBV28 to TRBJ1-1; D is unresolved. V lost 8 bases, J lost 1 base, and 14 bases lay in between. This CDR3 contains 14 residues. The germline V gene encodes CDR1 MDHEN and CDR2 SYDVKM. Here the CDR3 DNA reads TGTGCCAGCCTAAGAGGTGGATCGAACACTGAAGCTTTCTTT. Translated, it gives CASLRGGSNTEAFF.